This record concerns one T cell receptor (beta chain) sequence. No antigen is known for it. The data are from a study of T cell responses to AZD1222 COVID-19 vaccine. CDR3 length equals 14 residues. Trimming removed 2 bases at V and 7 bases at J, with 9 bases between. The V gene's germline CDR1 is MNHEY and CDR2 SMNVEV (reference sequence). Overall study findings and caveats: White British people made up most donors, females outnumbered males, and clonal diversity was possibly underestimated. Spike-specific TCR breadth and depth went up after people got two AZD1222 doses.

Produced via immunoSEQ multiplex PCR; TCRdb's table is partial and in-frame only. This table has around 140,000 clones, 93% appearing once. The receptor was isolated from an adult in good health. The specimen was peripheral blood, collected on day 0 of AZD1222 vaccination. The chain recombines TRBV27 with TRBJ1-6; TRBD1 might be the D (6 bases). The CDR3 here is CASSLQGWNSPLHF. In DNA, the CDR3 is TGTGCCAGCAGTTTACAGGGGTGGAATTCACCCCTCCACTTT.